This T cell receptor beta chain was identified during a study of sequential checkpoint blockade in melanoma. The overall study: Arm A got nivolumab then ipilimumab; arm B the reverse, 1:1.

The treatment here: randomized to nivolumab then ipilimumab (arm A) or the reverse (arm B). Live CD3+CD8+ CD19− CD56− cells were sorted from PBMCs. Germline V gene data show CDR1 as SGHNT and CDR2 as YYREEE (reference sequence). J was trimmed by 3 bases and V by 4 bases; bases with no gene match: 6. This CDR3 spans 15 amino acids. Clones were read by immunoSEQ multiplex PCR, and TCRdb kept only the in-frame ones, dropping some. The sample holds about 40,000 clones; more than 80% are singletons and the top ten take roughly 12%. The sequence came from a human donor with melanoma. The rearrangement uses TRBV5-4 and TRBJ2-3; 9 nucleotides agree with TRBD2. Sequencing was performed on CD8+ T cells sorted from blood (inferred from file names), taken from a patient given nivolumab and ipilimumab in sequence. CDR3 sequence: CASSGGTSLTDTQYF. The CDR3 region has the DNA TGTGCCAGCAGCGGCGGGACTAGCTTGACAGATACGCAGTATTTT. Variable domain in full (rest from reference TRBV5-4 and TRBJ2-3): ETGVTQSPTHLIKTRGQQVTLRCSSQSGHNTVSWYQQALGQGPQFIFQYYREEENGRGNFPPRFSGLQFPNYSSELNVNALELDDSALYLCASSGGTSLTDTQYFGPGTRLTVL.